This T cell receptor beta chain was observed in a study of shared clonotypes between healthy human individuals. Germline values: CDR1 MNHNS, CDR2 SASEGT. The CDR3 contains 14 residues. The data were produced by immunoSEQ multiplex PCR, yet TCRdb's version contains in-frame clones alone and is incomplete. The table records 450,000 to 500,000 clones, approximately 84% of them present only once. About this clone: With only one base between it and a far larger clone, this is likely a read error.

The chain uses TRBV6-1 and TRBJ2-5; unclear D gene. The J call may not be correct, given that the DNA end is closer to TRBJ2-7. The source material was PBMCs. The receptor was derived from a woman in her thirties or forties in good health. Some clones in this sample may be carry-over from other donors' samples. The CDR3 loop reads CASSGPPFGYEQYF. The CDR3, as DNA: TGTGCCAGCTCTGGCCCACCGTTCGGGTACGAGCAGTACTTC.